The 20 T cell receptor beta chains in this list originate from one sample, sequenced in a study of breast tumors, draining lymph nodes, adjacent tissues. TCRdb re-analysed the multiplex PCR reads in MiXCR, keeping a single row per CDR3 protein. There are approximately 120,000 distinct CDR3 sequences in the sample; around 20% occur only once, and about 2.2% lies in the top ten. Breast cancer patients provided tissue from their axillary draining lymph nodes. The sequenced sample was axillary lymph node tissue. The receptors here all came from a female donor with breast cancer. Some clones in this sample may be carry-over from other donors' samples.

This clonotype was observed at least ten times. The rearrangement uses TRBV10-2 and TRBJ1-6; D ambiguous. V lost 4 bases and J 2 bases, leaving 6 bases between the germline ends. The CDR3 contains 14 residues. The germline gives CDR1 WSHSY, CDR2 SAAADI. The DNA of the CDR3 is TGCGCCAGCAGTGCTGCCCCCTATAATTCACCCCTCCACTTT. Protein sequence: CASSAAPYNSPLHF.

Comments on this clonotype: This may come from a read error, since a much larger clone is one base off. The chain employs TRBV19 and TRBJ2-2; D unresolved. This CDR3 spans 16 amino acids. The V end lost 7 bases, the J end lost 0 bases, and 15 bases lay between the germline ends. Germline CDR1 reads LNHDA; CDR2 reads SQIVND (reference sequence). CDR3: CASTPVRYANTGELFF. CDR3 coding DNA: TGTGCCAGTACCCCCGTGAGATACGCGAACACCGGGGAGCTGTTTTTT.

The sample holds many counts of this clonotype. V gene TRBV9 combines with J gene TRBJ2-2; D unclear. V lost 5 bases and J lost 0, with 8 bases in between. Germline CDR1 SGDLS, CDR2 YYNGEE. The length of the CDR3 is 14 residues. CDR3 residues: CASRGPANTGELFF. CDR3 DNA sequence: TGTGCCAGCAGAGGACCAGCGAACACCGGGGAGCTGTTTTTT.

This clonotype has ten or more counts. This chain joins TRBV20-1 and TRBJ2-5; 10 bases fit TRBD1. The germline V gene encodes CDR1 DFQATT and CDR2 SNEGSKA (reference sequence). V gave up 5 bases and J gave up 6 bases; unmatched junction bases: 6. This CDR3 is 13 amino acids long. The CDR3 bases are TGCAGTGCTTGGGACAGGGGCGCAAAGACCCAGTACTTC. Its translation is CSAWDRGAKTQYF.

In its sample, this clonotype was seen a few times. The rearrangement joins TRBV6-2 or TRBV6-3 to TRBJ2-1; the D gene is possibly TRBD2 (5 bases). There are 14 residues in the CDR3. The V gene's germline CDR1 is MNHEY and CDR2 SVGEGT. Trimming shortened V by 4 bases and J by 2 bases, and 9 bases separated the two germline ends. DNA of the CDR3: TGTGCCAGCAGTTCCAGCGGCGCCTACAATGAGCAGTTCTTC. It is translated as CASSSSGAYNEQFF.

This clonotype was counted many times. CDR3 in amino acids: CASSFGQGEQFF. The DNA of the CDR3 is TGTGCCAGCAGCTTTGGCCAGGGGGAGCAGTTCTTC. The chain links TRBV5-4 to TRBJ2-1; D is perhaps TRBD1 (6 bases). V was clipped by 2 bases and J by 10 bases, with 10 bases between them. Germline CDR1 reads SGHNT; CDR2 reads YYREEE (reference sequence). This CDR3 is 12 amino acids long.

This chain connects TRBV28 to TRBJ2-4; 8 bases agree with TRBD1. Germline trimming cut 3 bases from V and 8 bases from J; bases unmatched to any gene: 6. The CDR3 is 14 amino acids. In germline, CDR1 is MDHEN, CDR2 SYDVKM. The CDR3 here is CASSFPDREYIQYF. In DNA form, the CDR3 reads TGTGCCAGCAGTTTCCCGGACAGGGAATACATTCAGTACTTC.

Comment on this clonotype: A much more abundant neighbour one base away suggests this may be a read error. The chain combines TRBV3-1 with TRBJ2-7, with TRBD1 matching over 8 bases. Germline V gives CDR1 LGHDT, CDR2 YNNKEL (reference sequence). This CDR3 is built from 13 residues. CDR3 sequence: CASSRDRTYERYF. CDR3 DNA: TGTGCCAGCAGCCGGGACAGGACCTACGAGCGGTACTTC.

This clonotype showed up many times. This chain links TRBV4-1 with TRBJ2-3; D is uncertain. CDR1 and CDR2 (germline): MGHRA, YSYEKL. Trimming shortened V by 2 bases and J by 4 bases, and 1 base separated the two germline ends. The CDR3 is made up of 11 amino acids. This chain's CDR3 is CASSQSDTQYF. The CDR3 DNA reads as TGCGCCAGCAGCCAATCAGATACGCAGTATTTT.

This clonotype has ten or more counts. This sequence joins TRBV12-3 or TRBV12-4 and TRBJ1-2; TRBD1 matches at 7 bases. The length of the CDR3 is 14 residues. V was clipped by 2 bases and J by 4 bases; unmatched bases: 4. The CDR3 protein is CASSLSQGGYGYTF. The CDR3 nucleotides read TGTGCCAGCAGTTTATCCCAGGGGGGCTATGGCTACACCTTC.

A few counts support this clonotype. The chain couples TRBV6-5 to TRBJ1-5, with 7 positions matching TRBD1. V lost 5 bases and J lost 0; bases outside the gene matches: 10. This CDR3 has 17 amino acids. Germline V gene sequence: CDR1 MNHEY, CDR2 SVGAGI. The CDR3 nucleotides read TGTGCCAGCAGTCTCAACGCCGGGACAGATAGCAATCAGCCCCAGCATTTT. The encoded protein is CASSLNAGTDSNQPQHF.

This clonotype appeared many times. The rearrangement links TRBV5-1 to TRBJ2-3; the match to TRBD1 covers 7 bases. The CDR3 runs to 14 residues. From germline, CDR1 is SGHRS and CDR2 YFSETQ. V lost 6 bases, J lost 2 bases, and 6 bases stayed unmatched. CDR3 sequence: CASKSRGLTDTQYF. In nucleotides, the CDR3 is TGCGCCAGCAAGTCTAGGGGGCTCACAGATACGCAGTATTTT.

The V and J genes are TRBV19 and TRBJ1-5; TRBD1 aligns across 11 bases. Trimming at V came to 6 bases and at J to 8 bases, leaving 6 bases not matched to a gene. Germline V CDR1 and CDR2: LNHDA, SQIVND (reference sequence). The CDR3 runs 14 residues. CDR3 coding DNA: TGTGCCAGTAGCGGGACAGGGGGGATTAAGCCCCAGCATTTT. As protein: CASSGTGGIKPQHF.

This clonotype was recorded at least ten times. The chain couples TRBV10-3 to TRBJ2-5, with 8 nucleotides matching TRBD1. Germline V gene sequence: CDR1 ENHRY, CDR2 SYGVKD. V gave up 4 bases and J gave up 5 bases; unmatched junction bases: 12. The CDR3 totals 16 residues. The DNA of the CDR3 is TGTGCCATCAGTGGAACCGGACAGGGTGTCGCGGAGACCCAGTACTTC. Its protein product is CAISGTGQGVAETQYF.

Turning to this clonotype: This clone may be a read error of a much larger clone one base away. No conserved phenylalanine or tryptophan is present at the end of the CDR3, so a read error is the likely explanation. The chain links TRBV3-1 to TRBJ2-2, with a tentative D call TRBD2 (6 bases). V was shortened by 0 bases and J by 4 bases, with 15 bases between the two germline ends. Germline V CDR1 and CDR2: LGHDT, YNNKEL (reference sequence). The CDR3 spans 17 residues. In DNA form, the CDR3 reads TGTGCCAGCAGCCAAGAAGGGAGGCTCGTAGCCACCGGGGAGCTGTTTCTT. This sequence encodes CASSQEGRLVATGELFL.

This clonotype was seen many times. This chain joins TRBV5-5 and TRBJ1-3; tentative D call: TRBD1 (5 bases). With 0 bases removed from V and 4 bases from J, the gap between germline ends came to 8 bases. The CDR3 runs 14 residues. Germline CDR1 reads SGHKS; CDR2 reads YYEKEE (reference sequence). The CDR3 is CASSLEGRGNTIYF. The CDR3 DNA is TGTGCCAGCAGCTTGGAGGGGCGAGGAAACACCATATATTTT.

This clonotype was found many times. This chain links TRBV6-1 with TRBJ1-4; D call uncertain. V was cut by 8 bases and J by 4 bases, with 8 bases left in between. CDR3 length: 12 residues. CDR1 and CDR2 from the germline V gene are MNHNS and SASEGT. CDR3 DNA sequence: TGTGCCAGCCGACGCCTTAATGAAAAACTGTTTTTT. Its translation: CASRRLNEKLFF.

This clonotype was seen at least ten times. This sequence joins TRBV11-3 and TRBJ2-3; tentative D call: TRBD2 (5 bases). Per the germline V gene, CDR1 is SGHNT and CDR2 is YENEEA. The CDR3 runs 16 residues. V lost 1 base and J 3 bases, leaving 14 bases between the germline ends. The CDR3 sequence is CASSLGGNGRTDTQYF. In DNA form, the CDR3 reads TGTGCCAGCAGCTTAGGAGGGAACGGTCGGACAGATACGCAGTATTTT.

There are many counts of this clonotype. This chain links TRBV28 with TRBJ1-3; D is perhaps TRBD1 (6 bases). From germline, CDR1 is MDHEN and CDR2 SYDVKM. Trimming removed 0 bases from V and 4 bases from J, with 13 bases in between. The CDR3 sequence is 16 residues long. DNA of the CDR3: TGTGCCAGCAGTTTATGGGGTGGGGGCGCAGGAAACACCATATATTTT. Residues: CASSLWGGGAGNTIYF.

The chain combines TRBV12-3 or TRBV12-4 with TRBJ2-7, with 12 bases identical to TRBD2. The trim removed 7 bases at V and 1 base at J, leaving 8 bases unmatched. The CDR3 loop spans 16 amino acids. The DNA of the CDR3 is TGTGCCAGCACCGATCTAGCGGGAGGGCCTTCCTACGAGCAGTACTTC. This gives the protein CASTDLAGGPSYEQYF.